The sequence of this T cell receptor beta chain was determined in a study of T cells in Graves' hyperthyroidism and ophthalmopathy. CDR1 MDHEN and CDR2 SYDVKM come from the germline V gene. The CDR3 has 14 amino acids. With 2 bases removed from V and 13 bases from J, the gap between germline ends came to 17 bases. Regions amplified from RNA transcripts were the TCR beta CDR3 regions. HTBI primers drove first-round RT-PCR of the TCR CDR3. Via MiXCR, TCRdb re-called the multiplex PCR reads, giving one row per CDR3 protein. This sample yields some 690,000 distinct CDR3 sequences, of which around 15% are seen a single time; 15% to 19% belongs to the top ten. This clonotype was seen many times.

The chain combines TRBV28 with TRBJ2-2; no firm D call. Sequencing input: blood. This sequence originates from a man aged 50 to 59 with Graves' hyperthyroidism. CDR3 sequence (DNA): TGTGCCAGCAGTTTAAGTGGGGTCGTAGAAATGCTGTTTTTT. Its translation: CASSLSGVVEMLFF.